The 9 T cell receptor beta chains below were found in one sample sequenced in a study of spatial heterogeneity in lung cancer. The time point is: sample taken at primary tumor resection. Without sorting, whole RNA was sequenced from tumor, nontumor lung or frozen PBMC. Each CDR3 protein is one row after TCRdb ran MiXCR on the 5' RACE reads. The repertoire includes 80,000 to 95,000 distinct CDR3 sequences, roughly 10% of them detected once, and less than 8.5% sits in the top ten. The source was PBMCs, collected at surgery. The source is a male donor with early-stage non-small cell lung cancer.

This clonotype occurred a few times. V and J are TRBV30 and TRBJ2-5, with 11 bases matching TRBD1. CDR1 is GTSNPN and CDR2 is SVGIG in the germline V gene (reference sequence). CDR3 length equals 15 residues. Unmatched junction bases numbered 6, after V lost 2 bases and J lost 4 bases. As DNA, the CDR3 is TGTGCCTGGAGTTCGGACAGGGGGCGCTCAGAGACCCAGTACTTC. Residues: CAWSSDRGRSETQYF.

This clonotype was observed a handful of times. The V and J genes are TRBV29-1 and TRBJ2-3; D assignment may be TRBD1 or TRBD2 (5 bases each). The CDR3 loop spans 11 amino acids. The germline V gene has CDR1 SQVTM and CDR2 ANQGSEA. The V end was cut by 7 bases, the J end by 3 bases, with 8 bases between. The CDR3 region is CSAGTTDTQYF. The CDR3 bases are TGCAGCGCCGGGACGACAGATACGCAGTATTTT.

V gene TRBV11-2 combines with J gene TRBJ2-3, with D hard to call. Trimming stripped 2 bases from V and 3 bases from J, with 15 bases between. Germline values: CDR1 SGHAT, CDR2 FQNNGV. This CDR3 has 16 amino acids. The CDR3 nucleotides are TGTGCCAGCAGCTTAAGGGCCTCTGGTAGGACAGATACGCAGTATTTT. Its protein product is CASSLRASGRTDTQYF.

The sample holds a few counts of this clonotype. The chain combines TRBV2 with TRBJ2-7; 8 nucleotides align to TRBD1. CDR1 is SNHLY, CDR2 FYNNEI, per germline. This CDR3 contains 13 residues. The V and J ends lost 6 bases and 6 bases, in that order; junction bases with no gene match: 7. CDR3 nucleotides: TGTGCCAGCAGGGACAGGGAAATTTCCGAGCAGTACTTC. Its protein is CASRDREISEQYF.

This clonotype was counted between two and nine times. The rearrangement uses TRBV7-2 and TRBJ2-7; possibly TRBD1 for D (5 bases). Germline assignment: CDR1 SGHTA and CDR2 FQGNSA. Deletions cut 1 base from V and 3 bases from J, with 7 bases between. The CDR3 contains 13 residues. The CDR3 region has the DNA TGTGCCAGCAGCTTAGTAGACAGCTACGAGCAGTACTTC. This encodes CASSLVDSYEQYF. Based on the CDR3 plus reference TRBV7-2 and TRBJ2-7, the full variable domain is GAGVSQSPSNKVTEKGKDVELRCDPISGHTALYWYRQSLGQGLEFLIYFQGNSAPDKSGLPSDRFSAERTGGSVSTLTIQRTQQEDSAVYLCASSLVDSYEQYFGPGTRLTVT.

This clonotype was seen at least ten times. V is TRBV20-1 and J is TRBJ2-7, with 9 bases lining up with TRBD2. Germline V gene data show CDR1 as DFQATT and CDR2 as SNEGSKA (reference sequence). V shed 0 bases, J shed 1 base, and the junction held 13 bases outside the gene matches. The CDR3 extends over 18 amino acids. CDR3 nucleotides: TGCAGTGCTAGAGATTGGAAAGCGGGAGGCACCGCATCCTACGAGCAGTACTTC. Amino acids: CSARDWKAGGTASYEQYF.

This chain uses TRBV14 with TRBJ2-5, with D uncertain. Germline V gives CDR1 SGHDN, CDR2 FVKESK. The CDR3 has 14 amino acids. Trimming stripped 0 bases from V and 6 bases from J, with 11 bases between. The CDR3 is CASSQDRGRQTQYF. As DNA, the CDR3 is TGTGCCAGCAGCCAAGATCGTGGTCGGCAGACCCAGTACTTC.

J is TRBJ1-1 and V is TRBV7-9; weak D call: TRBD1 (6 bases). V was trimmed by 4 bases and J by 5 bases, leaving 11 bases between them. The CDR3 length is 13 residues. The germline gives CDR1 SEHNR, CDR2 FQNEAQ (reference sequence). In nucleotides, the CDR3 is TGTGCCAGCAGCTCTGTACAGGGAACTGAAGCTTTCTTT. Translated: CASSSVQGTEAFF. Using reference TRBV7-9 and TRBJ1-1 for the parts outside the CDR3, the full variable domain is DTGVSQNPRHKITKRGQNVTFRCDPISEHNRLYWYRQTLGQGPEFLTYFQNEAQLEKSRLLSDRFSAERPKGSFSTLEIQRTEQGDSAMYLCASSSVQGTEAFFGQGTRLTVV.

The chain has TRBV20-1 and TRBJ2-1, with D unresolved. This CDR3 is built from 11 residues. Looked up from germline, CDR1 is DFQATT and CDR2 is SNEGSKA (reference sequence). V lost 2 bases and J 4 bases, leaving 3 bases between the germline ends. The CDR3 DNA reads TGCAGTGCTAGACAGTACAATGAGCAGTTCTTC. Its translation: CSARQYNEQFF.